This entry lists 22 T cell receptor beta chains sequenced from one sample in a study of cytomegalovirus exposure and HLA in healthy donors. A multiplex PCR was run with 60 Vbeta primers and 13 Jbeta primers. Profiled with immunoSEQ multiplex PCR; TCRdb holds only in-frame clones, not every one. The sample holds some 160,000 clones; 80% to 90% are singletons and the top ten take roughly 2.5%. Specimen: PBMCs. These receptors all come from a man aged 25-45 years in good health and CMV-seropositive.

The chain has TRBV5-1 and TRBJ1-1; maybe TRBD1 (6 bases). With 4 bases removed from V and 1 base from J, the gap between germline ends came to 11 bases. Germline V lookup: CDR1 SGHRS, CDR2 YFSETQ. The CDR3 sequence is 14 residues long. CDR3 region: CASSGRDTNTEAFF. In nucleotides, the CDR3 is TGCGCCAGCAGCGGCCGGGACACGAACACTGAAGCTTTCTTT.

The rearrangement joins TRBV7-2 to TRBJ2-7, with no clear D. From germline, CDR1 is SGHTA and CDR2 FQGNSA. V was clipped by 5 bases and J by 0 bases, with 11 bases between them. CDR3 length: 14 amino acids. Written as DNA, the CDR3 is TGTGCCAGCAGCGCTAGTCGAGTCTCCTACGAGCAGTACTTC. Translated: CASSASRVSYEQYF.

The chain combines TRBV15 with TRBJ1-5, with TRBD1 identical over 8 bases. The CDR3 sequence is 14 residues long. The V segment lost 3 bases and the J segment 5 bases; nucleotides outside the gene matches: 3. Per the germline V gene, CDR1 is LNHNV and CDR2 is YYDKDF (reference sequence). The CDR3 nucleotides are TGTGCCACCAGCAGTGACAGGGGCCATCAGCCCCAGCATTTT. It specifies CATSSDRGHQPQHF.

In nucleotides, the CDR3 is TGTGCCAGCAGCGAAGGGACTAGCGGGAGCAATGAGCAGTTCTTC. The encoded protein is CASSEGTSGSNEQFF. The chain recombines TRBV6-4 with TRBJ2-1, with 14 bases matching TRBD2. The CDR3 covers 15 residues. The V and J ends lost 6 bases and 6 bases, in that order; junction bases with no gene match: 4. The germline gives CDR1 MRHNA, CDR2 SNTAGT.

With respect to this clone: Different DNA sequences within this sample yield the same CDR3. This chain joins TRBV11-3 and TRBJ1-5; D not resolved. CDR1 and CDR2 (germline): SGHNT, YENEEA. This CDR3 has 13 residues. V was cut by 2 bases and J by 2 bases, with 4 bases left in between. The CDR3 region is CASSLSGNQPQHF. The CDR3 region has the DNA TGTGCCAGCAGCTTATCGGGCAATCAGCCCCAGCATTTT.

V gene TRBV5-1 combines with J gene TRBJ2-5; TRBD1 agrees at 9 bases. TRBJ2-7 matches the DNA end more closely, so the J call is doubtful. CDR3 length equals 15 residues. Germline CDR1 SGHRS, CDR2 YFSETQ. CDR3 sequence (DNA): TGCGCCAGCAGCTTTACCGGGACAGGGTTCTACGAGCAGTACTTC. It yields the protein CASSFTGTGFYEQYF.

This clone appeared once. This chain uses TRBV2 with TRBJ1-6; 7 positions match TRBD1. The germline V gene encodes CDR1 SNHLY and CDR2 FYNNEI. The junction had 3 bases not matched to a gene; V was cut back by 4 bases and J by 6 bases. The CDR3 is 14 amino acids. This CDR3 reads CASSGGTVNSPLHF. In nucleotides, the CDR3 is TGTGCCAGCAGTGGAGGGACAGTTAATTCACCCCTCCACTTT. Together with reference TRBV2 and TRBJ1-6, the CDR3 gives the full variable domain: EPEVTQTPSHQVTQMGQEVILRCVPISNHLYFYWYRQILGQKVEFLVSFYNNEISEKSEIFDDQFSVERPDGSNFTLKIRSTKLEDSAMYFCASSGGTVNSPLHFGNGTRLTVT.

V gene TRBV7-2 combines with J gene TRBJ2-2; 8 bases agree with TRBD2. V was clipped by 4 bases and J by 3 bases; unmatched bases: 4. The germline gives CDR1 SGHTA, CDR2 FQGNSA. There are 15 residues in the CDR3. This CDR3 is CASSSLAGHTGELFF. The DNA of the CDR3 is TGTGCCAGCAGCTCTTTAGCGGGGCACACCGGGGAGCTGTTTTTT.

The J gene is TRBJ2-4, the V gene TRBV28; TRBD2 matches at 11 bases. Germline V gives CDR1 MDHEN, CDR2 SYDVKM. This CDR3 spans 14 amino acids. The V segment lost 4 bases and the J segment 6 bases; nucleotides outside the gene matches: 2. In nucleotides, the CDR3 is TGTGCCAGCAGTTCCGGGACTAGCGGAAACATTCAGTACTTC. Translating it yields CASSSGTSGNIQYF. Filled out from reference TRBV28 and TRBJ2-4, the complete variable domain reads DVKVTQSSRYLVKRTGEKVFLECVQDMDHENMFWYRQDPGLGLRLIYFSYDVKMKEKGDIPEGYSVSREKKERFSLILESASTNQTSMYLCASSSGTSGNIQYFGAGTRLSVL.

The genes are TRBV5-1 and TRBJ2-1, with 9 bases that match TRBD2. V was pared by 4 bases and J by 8 bases, with 7 bases of the junction left unmatched. The CDR3 covers 14 residues. The germline gives CDR1 SGHRS, CDR2 YFSETQ. The CDR3 region has the DNA TGCGCCAGCAGCCGTAGCGGGAGAAGGGATGAGCAGTTCTTC. It codes for CASSRSGRRDEQFF.

This chain's CDR3 is CASSLTDSRVWNEQFF. CDR3 bases: TGTGCCAGCAGCTTAACGGACTCGCGGGTTTGGAATGAGCAGTTCTTC. The V call is TRBV11-3, the J call TRBJ2-1; D is perhaps TRBD2 (5 bases). Germline CDR1 SGHNT, CDR2 YENEEA. The CDR3 has 16 residues. V shed 2 bases and J shed 7 bases, with 18 bases lying between them.

This clone was observed a handful of times. The genes are TRBV28 and TRBJ1-6; a possible D gene is TRBD1 (5 bases). The V end lost 5 bases, the J end lost 8 bases, and 10 bases lay between the germline ends. The CDR3 extends over 13 amino acids. In germline, CDR1 is MDHEN, CDR2 SYDVKM. In DNA form, the CDR3 reads TGTGCCAGCAGTAGCCGACAGTATTCACCCCTCCACTTT. It codes for CASSSRQYSPLHF.

The V gene is TRBV5-4, the J gene TRBJ2-1; D is unresolved. The germline V gene encodes CDR1 SGHNT and CDR2 YYREEE (reference sequence). The CDR3 consists of 14 residues. Trimming took off 4 bases at V and 2 bases at J, with 10 bases between the two ends. This CDR3 is CASSLSSPYNEQFF. CDR3 coding DNA: TGTGCCAGCAGCCTTAGCAGCCCCTACAATGAGCAGTTCTTC.

The genes are TRBV9 and TRBJ2-7; TRBD2 aligns across 8 bases. This CDR3 has 14 amino acids. Germline V gene lookup returns CDR1 SGDLS and CDR2 YYNGEE. V was clipped by 5 bases and J by 6 bases; unmatched bases: 10. This chain's CDR3 is CASRPGLGNSEQYF. The DNA for the CDR3 is TGTGCCAGCAGACCGGGACTAGGTAACTCCGAGCAGTACTTC.

The chain is built from TRBV5-6 and TRBJ1-1; D unresolved. In germline, CDR1 is SGHDT, CDR2 YYEEEE. Trimming took 1 base from V and 3 from J, leaving 10 bases between them. This CDR3 is 14 amino acids long. The DNA for the CDR3 is TGTGCCAGCAGCTTGCGGGATACCTACACTGAAGCTTTCTTT. Protein sequence: CASSLRDTYTEAFF.

This clone occurred a few times. This sequence joins TRBV7-9 and TRBJ2-5; TRBD2 matches at 9 bases. The CDR3 loop spans 14 amino acids. Unmatched junction bases numbered 4, after V lost 3 bases and J lost 5 bases. Germline V gives CDR1 SEHNR, CDR2 FQNEAQ (reference sequence). The CDR3 DNA is TGTGCCAGCAGCTTTAGCGGGAGTAGGGAGACCCAGTACTTC. This codes for CASSFSGSRETQYF. Based on the CDR3 plus reference TRBV7-9 and TRBJ2-5, the full variable domain is DTGVSQNPRHKITKRGQNVTFRCDPISEHNRLYWYRQTLGQGPEFLTYFQNEAQLEKSRLLSDRFSAERPKGSFSTLEIQRTEQGDSAMYLCASSFSGSRETQYFGPGTRLLVL.

The chain combines TRBV11-2 with TRBJ2-7; D possibly corresponds to TRBD1 (6 bases). This CDR3 spans 12 amino acids. Germline V lookup: CDR1 SGHAT, CDR2 FQNNGV. The V gene lost 5 bases and the J gene lost 6 bases, with 11 bases spanning the gap. The CDR3 DNA follows: TGTGCCAGCAGCCCTACAGGGTTCGAGCAGTACTTC. Protein sequence: CASSPTGFEQYF.

The chain has TRBV19 and TRBJ1-1; 7 bases map to TRBD1. V was clipped by 5 bases and J by 8 bases; unmatched bases: 8. Germline values: CDR1 LNHDA, CDR2 SQIVND (reference sequence). The CDR3 consists of 13 residues. The chain's CDR3 is CASSSTGATEAFF. As DNA, the CDR3 is TGTGCCAGTAGTTCAACAGGGGCAACGGAAGCTTTCTTT.

The chain recombines TRBV5-5 with TRBJ2-3; TRBD2 matches 10 bases. V dropped 3 bases and J dropped 5; count of bases not matched to a gene: 6. This CDR3 has 15 amino acids. The V gene's germline CDR1 is SGHKS and CDR2 YYEKEE (reference sequence). The CDR3 DNA reads TGTGCCAGCAGCTCGAGCGGGAGGGCCAAAGATACGCAGTATTTT. This translates into CASSSSGRAKDTQYF.

The chain carries TRBV11-2 and TRBJ2-7, with a weak D call TRBD1 (5 bases). Per germline, CDR1 SGHAT and CDR2 FQNNGV. V was shortened by 0 bases and J by 4 bases, with 7 bases between the two germline ends. The CDR3 runs 13 residues. The CDR3 loop is CASSLDQGYEQYF. CDR3 sequence (DNA): TGTGCCAGCAGCTTAGACCAGGGTTACGAGCAGTACTTC.

V gene TRBV7-2 combines with J gene TRBJ2-7; 7 bases match TRBD2. Per germline, CDR1 SGHTA and CDR2 FQGNSA. The CDR3 has 14 amino acids. Trimming cost V 5 bases and J 2 bases; bases outside gene matches: 6. The CDR3 loop is CASSIRTSTYEQYF. Here the CDR3 DNA reads TGTGCCAGCAGCATCCGGACTAGTACCTACGAGCAGTACTTC.

This chain connects TRBV4-1 to TRBJ2-3; D gene unclear. CDR3 length: 15 residues. CDR1 and CDR2 from the germline V gene are MGHRA and YSYEKL. Trimming shortened V by 3 bases and J by 0 bases, and 10 bases separated the two germline ends. In DNA, the CDR3 is TGCGCCAGCAGCCACCCCGAGTTAAGCACAGATACGCAGTATTTT. This sequence encodes CASSHPELSTDTQYF.